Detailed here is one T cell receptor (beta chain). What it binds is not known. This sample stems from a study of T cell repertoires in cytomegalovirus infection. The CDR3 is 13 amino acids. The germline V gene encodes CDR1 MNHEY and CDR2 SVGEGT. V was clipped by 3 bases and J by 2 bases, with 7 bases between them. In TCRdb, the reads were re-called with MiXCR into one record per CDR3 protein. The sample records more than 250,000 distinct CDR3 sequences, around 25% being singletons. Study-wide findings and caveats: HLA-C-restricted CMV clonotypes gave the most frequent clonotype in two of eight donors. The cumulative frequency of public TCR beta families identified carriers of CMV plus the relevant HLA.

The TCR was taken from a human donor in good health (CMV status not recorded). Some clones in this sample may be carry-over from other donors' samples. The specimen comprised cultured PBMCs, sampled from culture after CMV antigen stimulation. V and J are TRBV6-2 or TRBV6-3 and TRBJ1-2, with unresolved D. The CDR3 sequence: CASSYESNYGYTF. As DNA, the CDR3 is TGTGCCAGCAGTTATGAGTCAAACTATGGCTACACCTTC.